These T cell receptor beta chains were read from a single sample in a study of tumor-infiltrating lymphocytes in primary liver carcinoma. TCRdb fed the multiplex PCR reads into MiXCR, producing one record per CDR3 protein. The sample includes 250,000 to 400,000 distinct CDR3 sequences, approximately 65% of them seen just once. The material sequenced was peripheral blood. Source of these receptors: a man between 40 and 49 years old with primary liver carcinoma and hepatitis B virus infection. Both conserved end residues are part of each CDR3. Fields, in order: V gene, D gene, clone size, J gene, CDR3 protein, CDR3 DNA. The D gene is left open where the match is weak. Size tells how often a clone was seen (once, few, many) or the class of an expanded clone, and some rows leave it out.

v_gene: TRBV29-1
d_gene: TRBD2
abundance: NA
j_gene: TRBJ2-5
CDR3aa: CSARTSEGETQYF
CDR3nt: TGCAGCGCCCGGACTAGCGAGGGAGAAACCCAGTACTTC

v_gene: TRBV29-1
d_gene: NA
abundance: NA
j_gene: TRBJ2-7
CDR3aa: CSARDAGNTYEQYF
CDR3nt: TGCAGTGCCCGGGACGCTGGGAATACCTACGAGCAGTACTTC

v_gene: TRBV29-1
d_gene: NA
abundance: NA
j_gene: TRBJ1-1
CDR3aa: CNAKTALINTEAFF
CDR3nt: TGCAACGCCAAAACAGCTCTCATAAACACTGAAGCTTTCTTT

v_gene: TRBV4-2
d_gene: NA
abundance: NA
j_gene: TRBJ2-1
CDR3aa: CARSQAQTANEQFF
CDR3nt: TGTGCCAGGAGCCAAGCGCAGACGGCTAATGAGCAGTTCTTC

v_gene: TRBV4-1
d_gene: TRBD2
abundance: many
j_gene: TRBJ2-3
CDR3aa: CASSQVLGLAGPSGDTDTQYF
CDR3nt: TGCGCCAGCAGCCAAGTCCTCGGTCTAGCGGGACCATCAGGGGACACAGATACGCAGTATTTT

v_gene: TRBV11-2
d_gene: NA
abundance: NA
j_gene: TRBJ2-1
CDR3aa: CASSLQQGAEQFF
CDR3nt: TGTGCCAGCAGCCTCCAACAGGGAGCCGAGCAGTTCTTC

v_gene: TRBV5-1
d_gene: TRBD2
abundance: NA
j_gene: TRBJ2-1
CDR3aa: CASSLGLESYNELFF
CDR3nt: TGCGCCAGCAGCTTAGGACTAGAGTCCTACAATGAGCTGTTCTTC

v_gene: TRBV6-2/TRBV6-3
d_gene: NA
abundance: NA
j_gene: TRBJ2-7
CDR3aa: CASTNASGSYEQYF
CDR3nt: TGTGCCAGCACCAATGCTAGTGGTTCCTACGAGCAATACTTC

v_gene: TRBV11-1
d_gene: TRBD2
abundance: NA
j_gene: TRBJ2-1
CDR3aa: CASSHSGSGKEQFF
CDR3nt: TGTGCCAGCAGCCATAGCGGTAGCGGGAAAGAGCAGTTCTTC

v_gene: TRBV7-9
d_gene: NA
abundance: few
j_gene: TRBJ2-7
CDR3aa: CASSFKDSSTSEQYF
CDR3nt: TGTGCCAGCAGCTTCAAGGACAGTAGTACGTCCGAGCAGTACTTC

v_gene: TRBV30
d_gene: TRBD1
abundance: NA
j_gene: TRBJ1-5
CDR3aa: CAWSAGGGYNQPQHF
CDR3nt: TGTGCCTGGAGCGCAGGGGGCGGCTACAATCAGCCCCAGCATTTT

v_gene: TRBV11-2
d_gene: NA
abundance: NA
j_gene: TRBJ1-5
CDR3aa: CASGLSDYQPQHF
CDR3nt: TGTGCCAGCGGCTTAAGCGATTACCAGCCCCAGCATTTT

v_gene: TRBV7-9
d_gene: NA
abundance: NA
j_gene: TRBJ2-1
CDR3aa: CASRGARALGNEQFF
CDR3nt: TGTGCCAGCAGGGGGGCGAGGGCCTTGGGCAATGAGCAGTTCTTC

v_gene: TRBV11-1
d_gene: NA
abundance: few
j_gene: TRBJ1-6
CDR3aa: CASSREEASPLHF
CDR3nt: TGTGCCAGCTCAAGAGAGGAGGCTTCACCCCTCCACTTT

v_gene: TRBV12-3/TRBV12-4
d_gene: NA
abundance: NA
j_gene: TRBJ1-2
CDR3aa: CANSFSGINYGYTF
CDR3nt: TGTGCCAATAGTTTCTCTGGGATTAACTATGGCTACACCTTT

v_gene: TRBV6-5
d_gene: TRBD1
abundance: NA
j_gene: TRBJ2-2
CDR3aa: CASIGTGGVGTGELFF
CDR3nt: TGTGCCAGCATAGGCACAGGGGGCGTGGGCACCGGGGAGCTGTTTTTT

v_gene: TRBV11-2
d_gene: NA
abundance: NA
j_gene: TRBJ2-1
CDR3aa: CVSSAKQGSRLNNEQSF
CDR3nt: TGTGTCAGCAGCGCCAAACAGGGTTCGCGACTAAACAATGAGCAGTCCTTC

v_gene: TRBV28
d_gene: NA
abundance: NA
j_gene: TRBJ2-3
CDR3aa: CASSSGTAFGNTQYF
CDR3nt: TGTGCCAGCAGTTCGGGGACTGCCTTCGGTAATACGCAGTATTTT

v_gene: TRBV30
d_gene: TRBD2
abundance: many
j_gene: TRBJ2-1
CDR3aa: CAWSARTSGLNNEQFF
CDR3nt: TGTGCCTGGAGTGCCAGGACTAGCGGGCTTAACAATGAGCAGTTCTTC

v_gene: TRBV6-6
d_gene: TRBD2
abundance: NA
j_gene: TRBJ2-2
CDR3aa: CASSSAGGYTGEPFF
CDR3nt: TGTGCCAGCAGTTCGGCGGGAGGGTACACCGGGGAGCCGTTTTTT

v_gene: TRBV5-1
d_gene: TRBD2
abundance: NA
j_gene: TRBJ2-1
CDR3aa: CASSSGLAGWYNEQFF
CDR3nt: TGCGCCAGCAGTTCCGGACTAGCGGGATGGTACAATGAGCAGTTCTTC

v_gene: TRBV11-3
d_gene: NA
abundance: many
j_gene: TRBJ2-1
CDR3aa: CASSGGALRPEQFF
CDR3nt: TGTGCCAGCAGCGGGGGTGCCCTACGGCCTGAGCAGTTCTTC